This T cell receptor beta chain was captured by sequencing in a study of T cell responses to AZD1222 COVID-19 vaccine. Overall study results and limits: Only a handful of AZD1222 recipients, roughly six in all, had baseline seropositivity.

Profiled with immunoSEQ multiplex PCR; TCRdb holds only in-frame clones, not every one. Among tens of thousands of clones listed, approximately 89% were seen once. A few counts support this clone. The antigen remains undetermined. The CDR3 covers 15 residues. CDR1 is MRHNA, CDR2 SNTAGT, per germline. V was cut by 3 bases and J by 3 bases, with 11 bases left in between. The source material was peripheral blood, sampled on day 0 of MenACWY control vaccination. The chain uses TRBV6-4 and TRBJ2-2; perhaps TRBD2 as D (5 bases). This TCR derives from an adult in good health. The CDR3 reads CASSEMGRDTGELFF. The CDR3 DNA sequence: TGTGCCAGCAGTGAGATGGGGAGAGACACCGGGGAGCTGTTTTTT.